The 10 T cell receptor beta chains presented below share a single source sample, sequenced in a study of control samples from healthy donors and cancer patients. Assay used: immunoSEQ multiplex PCR; TCRdb lists only in-frame clones, some missing. The top ten clones hold around 17% of a sample with tens of thousands of clones, about nine tenths of them seen once. The sample was blood. The source of these receptors is a man between 50 and 59 years old in good health.

The J gene is TRBJ2-2, the V gene TRBV24-1; the D gene could be TRBD1 or TRBD2 (5 bases each). V gave up 0 bases and J gave up 12 bases, with 16 bases separating them. Germline V lookup: CDR1 KGHDR, CDR2 SFDVKD. CDR3 length: 15 amino acids. For the CDR3, the DNA is TGTGCCACCAGTGATTTGGGGCGCTCGGGACCAAAGCTGTTTTTT. Protein: CATSDLGRSGPKLFF.

The gene calls are TRBV12-5 and TRBJ1-4; D unresolved. CDR3 length equals 14 residues. The V gene lost 2 bases and the J gene lost 2 bases, with 6 bases spanning the gap. Per the germline V gene, CDR1 is LGHNT and CDR2 is FRNRAP. CDR3 nucleotide sequence: TGTGCTAGTGGTTTGTCTGGGACTAATGAAAAACTGTTTTTT. Protein product: CASGLSGTNEKLFF.

This chain connects TRBV5-1 to TRBJ1-1; the match to TRBD1 covers 8 bases. V shed 0 bases and J 1 base; nucleotides not matched to a gene: 2. CDR1 and CDR2 from the germline V gene are SGHRS and YFSETQ. There are 15 residues in the CDR3. This chain's CDR3 is CASSLAGQANTEAFF. CDR3 in DNA: TGCGCCAGCAGCTTGGCGGGACAGGCGAACACTGAAGCTTTCTTT.

In nucleotides, the CDR3 is TGTGCCAGCAGTGAAGTACGGGCCGGGGAGCTGTTTTTT. It yields the protein CASSEVRAGELFF. The chain employs TRBV6-1 and TRBJ2-2; D is uncertain. This CDR3 spans 13 amino acids. V lost 1 base and J 6 bases, leaving 6 bases between the germline ends. CDR1 and CDR2 from the germline V gene are MNHNS and SASEGT.

The genes are TRBV6-1 and TRBJ2-1; perhaps D is TRBD1 or TRBD2 (5 bases each). The CDR3 has 20 residues. The V end was cut by 3 bases, the J end by 0 bases, with 24 bases between. Per the germline V gene, CDR1 is MNHNS and CDR2 is SASEGT. This CDR3 is CASSELGRAAILSSYNEQFF. The CDR3 DNA follows: TGTGCCAGCAGTGAGTTGGGGCGGGCGGCCATTTTAAGCTCCTACAATGAGCAGTTCTTC.

The CDR3: CAWNRENTEAFF. The CDR3 bases are TGTGCCTGGAACAGGGAGAACACTGAAGCTTTCTTT. This chain connects TRBV30 to TRBJ1-1; D is perhaps TRBD1 (6 bases). The CDR3 consists of 12 residues. The germline V gene has CDR1 GTSNPN and CDR2 SVGIG (reference sequence). The V end lost 4 bases, the J end lost 1 base, and 7 bases lay between the germline ends.

The CDR3 here is CAISARHEIEAFF. The CDR3 DNA reads as TGTGCCATCAGTGCCCGACACGAGATTGAAGCTTTCTTT. V and J are TRBV10-3 and TRBJ1-1; no clear D. This CDR3 has 13 amino acids. Germline V gene sequence: CDR1 ENHRY, CDR2 SYGVKD. V dropped 4 bases and J dropped 7 bases, with 13 bases sitting between them.

V and J are TRBV14 and TRBJ1-1; D is uncertain. This CDR3 comprises 15 residues. The germline V and J ends were trimmed by 4 bases and 4 bases, with 16 bases remaining between them. The V gene's germline CDR1 is SGHDN and CDR2 FVKESK. The CDR3 nucleotides read TGTGCCAGCAGCCCCTGGGGTTCCCTGGGCACTGAAGCTTTCTTT. As protein: CASSPWGSLGTEAFF.

The V and J genes are TRBV30 and TRBJ1-2; D unresolved. The CDR3 totals 11 residues. V lost 1 base and J 7 bases, leaving 7 bases between the germline ends. Germline V lookup: CDR1 GTSNPN, CDR2 SVGIG (reference sequence). CDR3 protein: CAWSDGFGYTF. The CDR3, as DNA: TGTGCCTGGAGTGATGGATTTGGCTACACCTTC.

The chain is built from TRBV4-1 and TRBJ2-1; 9 positions agree with TRBD1. Germline V gene lookup returns CDR1 MGHRA and CDR2 YSYEKL. J gave up 7 bases and V 4 bases, and 14 bases lay outside the gene matches. This CDR3 comprises 17 residues. The CDR3 reads CASSPLSGQGSLNEQFF. The CDR3 DNA follows: TGCGCCAGCAGCCCCCTCAGCGGACAGGGGAGTTTGAATGAGCAGTTCTTC.